Following are 7 T cell receptor beta chains from one sample sequenced in a study of blood T cell repertoires in COVID-19 (dated by TCRdb to 2019 to 2021). The library was generated by the immunoSEQ multiplex PCR assay. Imported from immuneACCESS, the table was reduced by TCRdb to in-frame sequences with V and J called. These copies leave out some clones; in studies compared against another copy, an unresolved V gene accounts for under half, and the cause of the remainder is not known. This sample lists about 220,000 clones; around four fifths were detected once. The ten largest clones represent 5.2% of the sample. The source material was peripheral blood. Receptors were obtained from a woman in her 70s with COVID-19, enrolled during active disease.

The chain couples TRBV10-3 to TRBJ1-5; D is unclear. The V and J ends lost 2 bases and 2 bases respectively, with 7 bases between them. Germline CDR1 ENHRY, CDR2 SYGVKD. The CDR3 spans 14 residues. The CDR3 DNA sequence: TGTGCCATCAGTGAGGGGCTGGGCAATCAGCCCCAGCATTTT. Its protein product is CAISEGLGNQPQHF.

The chain is built from TRBV7-9 and TRBJ2-7, with 7 nucleotides matching TRBD1. The CDR3 is made up of 16 amino acids. In germline, CDR1 is SEHNR, CDR2 FQNEAQ (reference sequence). The V gene end was trimmed by 5 bases and the J gene end by 12 bases; junction bases not matched to a gene: 22. The CDR3 DNA reads TGTGCCAGCAGCCCCTACACTATGACAGGGCTCAACGGCCTGTACTTC. Its translation: CASSPYTMTGLNGLYF.

The chain has TRBV7-9 and TRBJ2-7; 7 bases fit TRBD1. The CDR3 loop spans 14 amino acids. The trim removed 3 bases at V and 0 bases at J, leaving 2 bases unmatched. Germline lookup yields CDR1 SEHNR and CDR2 FQNEAQ (reference sequence). The DNA for the CDR3 is TGTGCCAGCAGCTTGGGGACAGCCTCCTACGAGCAGTACTTC. This sequence encodes CASSLGTASYEQYF.

The genes are TRBV4-3 and TRBJ1-4; 10 nucleotides align to TRBD1. Trimming cost V 0 bases and J 7 bases; bases outside gene matches: 8. There are 17 residues in the CDR3. Germline V gives CDR1 LGHNA, CDR2 YSLEER. In nucleotides, the CDR3 is TGCGCCAGCAGCCAAGATAAAGGGGACAGGGGCCGTGAAAAACTGTTTTTT. Translated: CASSQDKGDRGREKLFF.

J is TRBJ2-7 and V is TRBV28; a weak D match, TRBD2 (5 bases). Between the trimmed V and J ends, which lost 5 bases and 7 bases, there was a span of 18 bases. Germline CDR1 reads MDHEN; CDR2 reads SYDVKM. The CDR3 totals 14 residues. The CDR3 DNA follows: TGTGCCAGCAGTCCTCCGGGGAGCAGAGGGGAGCAGTACTTC. Residues: CASSPPGSRGEQYF. The full variable domain, with the rest looked up from reference TRBV28 and TRBJ2-7, is DVKVTQSSRYLVKRTGEKVFLECVQDMDHENMFWYRQDPGLGLRLIYFSYDVKMKEKGDIPEGYSVSREKKERFSLILESASTNQTSMYLCASSPPGSRGEQYFGPGTRLTVT.

V usage is TRBV3-1 (or the pseudogene TRBV3-2) and J usage is TRBJ1-3; 9 nucleotides line up with TRBD1. The germline CDR1 and CDR2 sequences are LGHDT and YNNKEL (reference sequence). V gave up 1 base and J gave up 4 bases; unmatched junction bases: 11. CDR3 length: 18 amino acids. CDR3 in DNA: TGTGCCAGCAGCCAAGCTGCTACTGGGACAGGGCGAGGAAACACCATATATTTT. Amino acid sequence: CASSQAATGTGRGNTIYF.

The CDR3 is CASSLNGGNQPQHF. For the CDR3, the DNA is TGTGCCAGCAGTTTAAACGGTGGCAATCAGCCCCAGCATTTT. The rearrangement links TRBV28 to TRBJ1-5; no clear D. The germline CDR1 and CDR2 sequences are MDHEN and SYDVKM. The CDR3 sequence is 14 residues long. With 2 bases removed from V and 2 bases from J, the gap between germline ends came to 7 bases.